A single sample gave rise to the 18 T cell receptor beta chains below, sequenced in a study of blood T cell repertoires in COVID-19. Generated by immunoSEQ multiplex PCR, the TCRdb table keeps only in-frame clones and is missing some. The data hold more than 95,000 clones, with less than 90% observed a single time. What was sequenced was peripheral blood. All receptors derive from a man aged 80 or over with active or convalescent COVID-19.

The chain has TRBV7-8 and TRBJ1-2, with D unclear. V lost 0 bases to trimming and J lost 4 bases, with 6 bases between them. The germline V gene encodes CDR1 SGHVS and CDR2 FQNEAQ. The CDR3 is made up of 13 amino acids. The CDR3 protein is CASSLAVGYGYTF. In DNA, the CDR3 is TGTGCCAGCAGCTTAGCCGTCGGCTATGGCTACACCTTC.

A single count supports this clone. This chain uses TRBV4-2 with TRBJ1-1, with 12 positions matching TRBD1. CDR3 length: 17 residues. J gave up 5 bases and V 1 base, and 8 bases lay outside the gene matches. The V gene's germline CDR1 is LGHNA and CDR2 YNFKEQ. The CDR3 is CASSQGTGTGGNTEAFF. CDR3 bases: TGTGCCAGCAGCCAAGGAACCGGGACAGGGGGCAATACTGAAGCTTTCTTT.

J is TRBJ1-4 and V is TRBV6-5; D is unresolved. Germline loops: CDR1 MNHEY, CDR2 SVGAGI. Deletions cut 5 bases from V and 0 bases from J, with 10 bases between. The CDR3 covers 15 residues. The CDR3 bases are TGTGCCAGCAGTCCTCGACAAGCAACTAATGAAAAACTGTTTTTT. Amino acid sequence: CASSPRQATNEKLFF.

This chain connects TRBV13 to TRBJ1-6, with 8 bases identical to TRBD1. Germline lookup yields CDR1 PRHDT and CDR2 FYEKMQ (reference sequence). After removal of 5 bases from V and 15 bases from J, the junction contained 12 bases not matched to a gene. The CDR3 covers 14 residues. The CDR3 loop is CASSDRQGLTYLHF. For the CDR3, the DNA is TGTGCCAGCAGCGACCGACAGGGGCTGACTTACCTCCACTTT.

The chain is built from TRBV29-1 and TRBJ1-5; D gene ambiguous. Germline V gene lookup returns CDR1 SQVTM and CDR2 ANQGSEA. Trimming pared 8 bases from V and 5 bases from J, leaving 22 bases between. The CDR3 has 15 residues. The CDR3 coding sequence is TGCAGCCCCGGACTAGACTCCCCCCGGGATCAGCCCCAGCATTTT. It specifies CSPGLDSPRDQPQHF. The full variable domain, its missing parts supplied by reference TRBV29-1 and TRBJ1-5, is SAVISQKPSRDICQRGTSLTIQCQVDSQVTMMFWYRQQPGQSLTLIATANQGSEATYESGFVIDKFPISRPNLTFSTLTVSNMSPEDSSIYLCSPGLDSPRDQPQHFGDGTRLSIL.

V gene TRBV5-1 combines with J gene TRBJ2-7; TRBD1 is a possible D gene (6 bases). Trimming shortened V by 2 bases and J by 2 bases, and 14 bases separated the two germline ends. CDR1 is SGHRS, CDR2 YFSETQ, per germline. The CDR3 consists of 15 residues. CDR3 protein: CASSLGYQGTYEQYF. Here the CDR3 DNA reads TGCGCCAGCAGCTTAGGTTATCAGGGGACCTACGAGCAGTACTTC.

V usage is TRBV28 and J usage is TRBJ1-5; TRBD1 matches at 12 bases. The CDR3 runs to 16 residues. CDR1 and CDR2 (germline): MDHEN, SYDVKM. The V gene end was trimmed by 4 bases and the J gene end by 7 bases; junction bases not matched to a gene: 8. The CDR3 spells CASSSGTGGAWQPQHF. Written as DNA, the CDR3 is TGTGCCAGCAGTTCCGGGACAGGGGGCGCGTGGCAGCCCCAGCATTTT.

J is TRBJ1-5 and V is TRBV5-6; 11 nucleotides agree with TRBD1. CDR3 length: 17 amino acids. The J segment lost 2 bases and the V segment lost 0 bases, leaving 4 bases of the junction unmatched. Germline CDR1 is SGHDT and CDR2 is YYEEEE. CDR3 nucleotide sequence: TGTGCCAGCAGCTTGGGGACAGGGGGCAGAGGCAATCAGCCCCAGCATTTT. As protein: CASSLGTGGRGNQPQHF.

The chain is built from TRBV19 and TRBJ2-7, with TRBD2 matching over 8 bases. The ends lost 1 base at V and 2 bases at J; junction bases unmatched: 4. The germline V gene encodes CDR1 LNHDA and CDR2 SQIVND (reference sequence). The CDR3 is made up of 15 amino acids. CDR3 loop: CASSIGPGLAYEQYF. The CDR3 nucleotides read TGTGCCAGTAGTATAGGCCCGGGACTAGCCTACGAGCAGTACTTC.

In DNA, the CDR3 is TGTGCCACCAGTGATTTAAGCCCCGAGCAGTTCTTC. Its translation: CATSDLSPEQFF. The chain has TRBV24-1 and TRBJ2-1; the D is unclear. Germline assignment: CDR1 KGHDR and CDR2 SFDVKD. The V gene lost 1 base and the J gene lost 10 bases, with 7 bases spanning the gap. This CDR3 is 12 amino acids long.

The rearrangement uses TRBV9 and TRBJ2-5, with 9 bases lining up with TRBD2. Germline V gives CDR1 SGDLS, CDR2 YYNGEE. Trimming at V came to 0 bases and at J to 4 bases, leaving 10 bases not matched to a gene. This CDR3 is 17 amino acids long. The CDR3 nucleotides are TGTGCCAGCAGCGTAGGGGGTAGCGGGAGAGGTAGAGAGACCCAGTACTTC. Amino acids: CASSVGGSGRGRETQYF.

This clone came up once. The chain combines TRBV7-9 with TRBJ2-3; D not certain. Looked up from germline, CDR1 is SEHNR and CDR2 is FQNEAQ (reference sequence). The CDR3 consists of 13 residues. With 1 base removed from V and 6 bases from J, the gap between germline ends came to 8 bases. The CDR3 DNA sequence: TGTGCCAGCAGCTTAGAGCCCCGGGATACGCAGTATTTT. Translating gives CASSLEPRDTQYF.

The V call is TRBV7-2, the J call TRBJ1-1; 8 bases match TRBD1. V lost 4 bases to trimming and J lost 3 bases; unmatched junction nucleotides: 1. This CDR3 is built from 13 residues. Germline CDR1 SGHTA, CDR2 FQGNSA. The CDR3 sequence is CASSSGGYTEAFF. CDR3 DNA sequence: TGTGCCAGCAGCTCAGGGGGCTACACTGAAGCTTTCTTT.

The V call is TRBV4-3, the J call TRBJ1-1; 8 bases are a match to TRBD1. The CDR3 is made up of 14 amino acids. V was pared by 2 bases and J by 3 bases, with 2 bases of the junction left unmatched. Germline CDR1 LGHNA, CDR2 YSLEER. The CDR3 protein is CASSQQQGDTEAFF. CDR3 DNA: TGCGCCAGCAGCCAACAACAGGGGGACACTGAAGCTTTCTTT.

This clone was picked up a small number of times. The chain has TRBV5-1 and TRBJ1-1; a possible D gene is TRBD1 (6 bases). CDR1 and CDR2 from the germline V gene are SGHRS and YFSETQ. The CDR3 length is 15 residues. Trimming pared 0 bases from V and 0 bases from J, leaving 9 bases between. For the CDR3, the DNA is TGCGCCAGCAGCTTGGCCACAGGGTTGAACACTGAAGCTTTCTTT. As protein: CASSLATGLNTEAFF.

The genes are TRBV18 and TRBJ2-2, with 8 nucleotides matching TRBD1. This CDR3 is 15 amino acids long. Per the germline V gene, CDR1 is KGHSH and CDR2 is LQKENI. V was pared by 6 bases and J by 3 bases, with 6 bases of the junction left unmatched. For the CDR3, the DNA is TGTGCCAGCTCCCTGACAGGGGTGGACACCGGGGAGCTGTTTTTT. Protein product: CASSLTGVDTGELFF.

This chain links TRBV3-1 (or the pseudogene TRBV3-2) with TRBJ1-2; 12 nucleotides align to TRBD1. V shed 5 bases, J shed 8 bases, and the junction held 6 bases outside the gene matches. The germline CDR1 and CDR2 sequences are LGHDT and YNNKEL (reference sequence). This CDR3 has 14 residues. The CDR3 loop reads CASSSGQGARGYTF. The CDR3 DNA reads as TGTGCCAGCAGCTCGGGACAGGGGGCGAGGGGCTACACCTTC.

J is TRBJ2-1 and V is TRBV5-1; TRBD1 matches 7 bases. With V trimmed by 0 bases and J by 4 bases, 4 bases remained unmatched. This CDR3 is built from 15 residues. Germline V gene lookup returns CDR1 SGHRS and CDR2 YFSETQ. The CDR3 DNA is TGCGCCAGCAGCTTGGCCGGGACAGATTACAATGAGCAGTTCTTC. Translated: CASSLAGTDYNEQFF. Variable domain in full (rest from reference TRBV5-1 and TRBJ2-1): KAGVTQTPRYLIKTRGQQVTLSCSPISGHRSVSWYQQTPGQGLQFLFEYFSETQRNKGNFPGRFSGRQFSNSRSEMNVSTLELGDSALYLCASSLAGTDYNEQFFGPGTRLTVL.